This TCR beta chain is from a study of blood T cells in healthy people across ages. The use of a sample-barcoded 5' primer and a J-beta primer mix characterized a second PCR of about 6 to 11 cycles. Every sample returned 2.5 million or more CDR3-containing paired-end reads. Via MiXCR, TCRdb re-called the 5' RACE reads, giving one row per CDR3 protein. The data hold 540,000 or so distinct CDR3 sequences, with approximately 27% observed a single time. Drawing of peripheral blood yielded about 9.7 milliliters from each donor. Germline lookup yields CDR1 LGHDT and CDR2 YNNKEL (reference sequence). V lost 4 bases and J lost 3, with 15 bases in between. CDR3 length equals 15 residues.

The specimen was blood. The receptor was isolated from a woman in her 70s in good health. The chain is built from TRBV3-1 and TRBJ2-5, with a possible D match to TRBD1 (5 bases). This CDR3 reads CASSLRLGQKETQYF. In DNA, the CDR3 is TGTGCCAGCAGCCTCAGATTAGGACAAAAAGAGACCCAGTACTTC.